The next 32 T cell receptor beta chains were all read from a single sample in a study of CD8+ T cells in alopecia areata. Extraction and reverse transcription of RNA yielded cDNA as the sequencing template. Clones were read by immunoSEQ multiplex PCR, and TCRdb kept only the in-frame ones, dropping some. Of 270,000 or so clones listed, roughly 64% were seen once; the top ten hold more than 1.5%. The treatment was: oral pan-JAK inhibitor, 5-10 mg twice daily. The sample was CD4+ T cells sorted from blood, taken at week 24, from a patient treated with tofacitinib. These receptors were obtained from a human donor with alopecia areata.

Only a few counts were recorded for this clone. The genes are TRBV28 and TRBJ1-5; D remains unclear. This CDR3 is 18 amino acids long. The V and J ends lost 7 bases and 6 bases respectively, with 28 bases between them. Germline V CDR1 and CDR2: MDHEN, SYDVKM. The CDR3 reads CASNDARRVAGVSQPQHF. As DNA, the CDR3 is TGTGCCAGCAATGACGCAAGACGGGTCGCGGGAGTAAGTCAGCCCCAGCATTTT. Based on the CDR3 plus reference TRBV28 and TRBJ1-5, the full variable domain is DVKVTQSSRYLVKRTGEKVFLECVQDMDHENMFWYRQDPGLGLRLIYFSYDVKMKEKGDIPEGYSVSREKKERFSLILESASTNQTSMYLCASNDARRVAGVSQPQHFGDGTRLSIL.

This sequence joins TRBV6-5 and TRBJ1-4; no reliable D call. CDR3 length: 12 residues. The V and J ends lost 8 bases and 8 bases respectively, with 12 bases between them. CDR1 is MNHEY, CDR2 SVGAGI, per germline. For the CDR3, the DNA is TGTGCCAGCGGGAAGTATACCGAAAAACTGTTTTTT. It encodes CASGKYTEKLFF.

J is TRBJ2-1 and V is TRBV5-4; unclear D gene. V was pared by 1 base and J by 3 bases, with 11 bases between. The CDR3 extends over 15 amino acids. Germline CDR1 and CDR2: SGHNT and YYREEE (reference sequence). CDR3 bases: TGTGCCAGCAGCTTGTTCATTTCGAGCTACAATGAGCAGTTCTTC. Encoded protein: CASSLFISSYNEQFF.

DNA for the CDR3: TGTGCCAGCAGCCCACAGGAGGGCACTGAAGCTTTCTTT. Translation gives CASSPQEGTEAFF. The chain uses TRBV9 and TRBJ1-1; D might be TRBD1 (5 bases). The CDR3 is made up of 13 amino acids. CDR1 SGDLS and CDR2 YYNGEE come from the germline V gene. V was cut by 4 bases and J by 4 bases, with 11 bases left in between.

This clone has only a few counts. The CDR3 nucleotides read TGTGCCAGCAGCCCCACAGGGGCTAATGAAAAACTGTTTTTT. Its translation is CASSPTGANEKLFF. V usage is TRBV7-9 and J usage is TRBJ1-4; 7 positions agree with TRBD1. After removal of 5 bases from V and 3 bases from J, the junction contained 3 bases not matched to a gene. Germline CDR1 and CDR2: SEHNR and FQNEAQ (reference sequence). The CDR3 has 14 amino acids.

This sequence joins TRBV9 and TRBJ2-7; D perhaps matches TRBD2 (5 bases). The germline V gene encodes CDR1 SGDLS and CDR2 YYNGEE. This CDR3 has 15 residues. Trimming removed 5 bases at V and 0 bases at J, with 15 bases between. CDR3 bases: TGTGCCAGCAGGTCATCCGCGGGTTACTCCTACGAGCAGTACTTC. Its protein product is CASRSSAGYSYEQYF.

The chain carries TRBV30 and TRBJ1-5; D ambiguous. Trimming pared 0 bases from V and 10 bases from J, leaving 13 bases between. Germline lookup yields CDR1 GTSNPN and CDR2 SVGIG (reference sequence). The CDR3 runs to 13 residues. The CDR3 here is CAWSVSGGGPQHF. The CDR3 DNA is TGTGCCTGGAGTGTATCTGGAGGAGGACCCCAGCATTTT.

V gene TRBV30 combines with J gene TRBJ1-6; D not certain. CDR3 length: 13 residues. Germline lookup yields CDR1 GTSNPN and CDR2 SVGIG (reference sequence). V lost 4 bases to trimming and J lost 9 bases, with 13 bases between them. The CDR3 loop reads CAWTAKMPSPLHF. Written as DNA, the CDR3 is TGTGCCTGGACAGCTAAAATGCCTTCACCCCTCCACTTT.

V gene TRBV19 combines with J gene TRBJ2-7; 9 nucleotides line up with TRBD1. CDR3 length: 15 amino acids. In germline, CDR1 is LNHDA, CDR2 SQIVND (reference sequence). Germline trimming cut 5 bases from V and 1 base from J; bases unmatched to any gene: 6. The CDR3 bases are TGTGCCAGTAGTCCCAGACAGGGGGGATCCTACGAGCAGTACTTC. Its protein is CASSPRQGGSYEQYF. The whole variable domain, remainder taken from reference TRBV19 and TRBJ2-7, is DGGITQSPKYLFRKEGQNVTLSCEQNLNHDAMYWYRQDPGQGLRLIYYSQIVNDFQKGDIAEGYSVSREKKESFPLTVTSAQKNPTAFYLCASSPRQGGSYEQYFGPGTRLTVT.

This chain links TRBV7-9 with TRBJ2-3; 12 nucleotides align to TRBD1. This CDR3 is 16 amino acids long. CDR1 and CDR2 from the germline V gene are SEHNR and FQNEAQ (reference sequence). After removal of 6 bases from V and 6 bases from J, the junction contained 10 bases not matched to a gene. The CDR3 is CASRQGTGGDLDTQYF. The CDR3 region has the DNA TGTGCCAGCAGACAGGGGACAGGGGGCGATTTGGATACGCAGTATTTT. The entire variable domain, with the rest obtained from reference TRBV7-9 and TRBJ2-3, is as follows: DTGVSQNPRHKITKRGQNVTFRCDPISEHNRLYWYRQTLGQGPEFLTYFQNEAQLEKSRLLSDRFSAERPKGSFSTLEIQRTEQGDSAMYLCASRQGTGGDLDTQYFGPGTRLTVL.

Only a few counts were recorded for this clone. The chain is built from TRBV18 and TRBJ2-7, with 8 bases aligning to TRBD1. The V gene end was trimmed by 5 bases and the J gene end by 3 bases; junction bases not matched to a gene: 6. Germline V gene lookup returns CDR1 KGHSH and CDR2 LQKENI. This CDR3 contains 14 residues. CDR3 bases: TGTGCCAGCTCAGCCGGGACAGGTGTCTACGAGCAGTACTTC. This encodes CASSAGTGVYEQYF.

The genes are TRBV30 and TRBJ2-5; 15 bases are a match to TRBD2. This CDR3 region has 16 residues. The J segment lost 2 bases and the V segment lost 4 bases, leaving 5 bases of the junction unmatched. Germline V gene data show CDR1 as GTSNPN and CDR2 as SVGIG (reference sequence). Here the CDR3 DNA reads TGTGCCTGGAATTTGGGACTAGCGGGGGGTCAAGAGACCCAGTACTTC. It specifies CAWNLGLAGGQETQYF.

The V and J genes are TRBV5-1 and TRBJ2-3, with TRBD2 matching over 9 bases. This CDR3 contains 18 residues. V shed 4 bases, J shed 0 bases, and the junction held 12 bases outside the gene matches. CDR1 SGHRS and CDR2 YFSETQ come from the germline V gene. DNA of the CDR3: TGCGCCAGCAGCCCGGTCGGACTAGCGTCAGGGAGCACAGATACGCAGTATTTT. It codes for CASSPVGLASGSTDTQYF. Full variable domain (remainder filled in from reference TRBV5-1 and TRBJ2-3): KAGVTQTPRYLIKTRGQQVTLSCSPISGHRSVSWYQQTPGQGLQFLFEYFSETQRNKGNFPGRFSGRQFSNSRSEMNVSTLELGDSALYLCASSPVGLASGSTDTQYFGPGTRLTVL.

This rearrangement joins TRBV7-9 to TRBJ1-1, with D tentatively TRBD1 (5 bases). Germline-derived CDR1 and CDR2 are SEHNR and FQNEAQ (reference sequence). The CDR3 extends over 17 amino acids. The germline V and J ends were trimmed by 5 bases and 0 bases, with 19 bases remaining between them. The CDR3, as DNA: TGTGCCAGCAGCCCCCGGGCAGGGCTGGGTCTGAACACTGAAGCTTTCTTT. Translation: CASSPRAGLGLNTEAFF.

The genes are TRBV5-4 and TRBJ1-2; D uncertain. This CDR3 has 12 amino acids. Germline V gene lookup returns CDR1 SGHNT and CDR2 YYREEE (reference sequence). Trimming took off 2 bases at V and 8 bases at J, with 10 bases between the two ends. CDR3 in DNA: TGTGCCAGCAGCTTCGACACACAGGGCTACACCTTC. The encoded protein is CASSFDTQGYTF. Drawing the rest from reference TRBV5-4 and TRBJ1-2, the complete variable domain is ETGVTQSPTHLIKTRGQQVTLRCSSQSGHNTVSWYQQALGQGPQFIFQYYREEENGRGNFPPRFSGLQFPNYSSELNVNALELDDSALYLCASSFDTQGYTFGSGTRLTVV.

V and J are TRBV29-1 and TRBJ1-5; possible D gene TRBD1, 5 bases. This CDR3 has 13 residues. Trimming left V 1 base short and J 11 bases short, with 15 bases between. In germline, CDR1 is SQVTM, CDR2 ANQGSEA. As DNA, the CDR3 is TGCAGCGTTGAAGCCGACAGTAGGGCAGCCCAGCATTTT. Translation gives CSVEADSRAAQHF. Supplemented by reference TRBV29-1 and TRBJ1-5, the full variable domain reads SAVISQKPSRDICQRGTSLTIQCQVDSQVTMMFWYRQQPGQSLTLIATANQGSEATYESGFVIDKFPISRPNLTFSTLTVSNMSPEDSSIYLCSVEADSRAAQHFGDGTRLSIL.

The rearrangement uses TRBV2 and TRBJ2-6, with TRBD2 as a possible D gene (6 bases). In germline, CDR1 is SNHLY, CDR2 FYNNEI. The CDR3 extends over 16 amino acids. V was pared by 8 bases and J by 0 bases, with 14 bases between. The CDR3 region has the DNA TGTGCCAGCGGGTTGGAGGGACTCTCTGGGGCCAACGTCCTGACTTTC. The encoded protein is CASGLEGLSGANVLTF. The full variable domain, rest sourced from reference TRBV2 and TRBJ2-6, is EPEVTQTPSHQVTQMGQEVILRCVPISNHLYFYWYRQILGQKVEFLVSFYNNEISEKSEIFDDQFSVERPDGSNFTLKIRSTKLEDSAMYFCASGLEGLSGANVLTFGAGSRLTVL.

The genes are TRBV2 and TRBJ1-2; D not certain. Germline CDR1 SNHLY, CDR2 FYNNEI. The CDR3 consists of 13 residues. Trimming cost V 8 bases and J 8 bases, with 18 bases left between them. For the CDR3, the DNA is TGTGCCAGCCGGGGAGTTAGCTCGGGAGGCTACACCTTC. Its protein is CASRGVSSGGYTF. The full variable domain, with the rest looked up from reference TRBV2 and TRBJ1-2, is EPEVTQTPSHQVTQMGQEVILRCVPISNHLYFYWYRQILGQKVEFLVSFYNNEISEKSEIFDDQFSVERPDGSNFTLKIRSTKLEDSAMYFCASRGVSSGGYTFGSGTRLTVV.

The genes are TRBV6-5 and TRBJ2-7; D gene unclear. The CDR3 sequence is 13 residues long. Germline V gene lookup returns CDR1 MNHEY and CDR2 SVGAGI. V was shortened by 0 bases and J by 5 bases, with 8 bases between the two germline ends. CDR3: CASSYSNGHEQYF. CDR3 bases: TGTGCCAGCAGTTACTCGAACGGTCACGAGCAGTACTTC.

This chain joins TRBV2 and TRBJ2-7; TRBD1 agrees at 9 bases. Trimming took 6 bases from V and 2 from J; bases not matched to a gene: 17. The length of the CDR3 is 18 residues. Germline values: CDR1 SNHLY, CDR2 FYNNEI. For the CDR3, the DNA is TGTGCCAGCAGGGGCCTACACAGGGGGCTCTTCTCGACCTACGAGCAGTACTTC. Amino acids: CASRGLHRGLFSTYEQYF.

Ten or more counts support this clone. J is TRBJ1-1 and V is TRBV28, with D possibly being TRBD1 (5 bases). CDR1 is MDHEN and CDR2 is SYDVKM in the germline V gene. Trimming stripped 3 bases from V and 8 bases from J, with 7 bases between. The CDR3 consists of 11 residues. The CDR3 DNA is TGTGCCAGCAGTTTCGACAGAGAAGCTTTCTTT. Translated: CASSFDREAFF. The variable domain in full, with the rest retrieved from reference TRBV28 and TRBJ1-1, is DVKVTQSSRYLVKRTGEKVFLECVQDMDHENMFWYRQDPGLGLRLIYFSYDVKMKEKGDIPEGYSVSREKKERFSLILESASTNQTSMYLCASSFDREAFFGQGTRLTVV.

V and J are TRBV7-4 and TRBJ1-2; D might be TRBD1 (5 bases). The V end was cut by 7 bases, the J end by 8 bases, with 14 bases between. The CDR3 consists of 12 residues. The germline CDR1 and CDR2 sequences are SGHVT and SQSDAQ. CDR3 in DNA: TGTGCCAGCATCTCCGGGGCGGAGGGCTACACCTTC. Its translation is CASISGAEGYTF.

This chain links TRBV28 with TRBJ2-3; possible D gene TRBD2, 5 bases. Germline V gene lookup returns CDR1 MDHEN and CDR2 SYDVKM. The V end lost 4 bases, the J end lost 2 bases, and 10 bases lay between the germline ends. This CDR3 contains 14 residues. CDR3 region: CASSYRTYTDTQYF. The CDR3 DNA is TGTGCCAGCAGTTATAGGACTTACACAGATACGCAGTATTTT.

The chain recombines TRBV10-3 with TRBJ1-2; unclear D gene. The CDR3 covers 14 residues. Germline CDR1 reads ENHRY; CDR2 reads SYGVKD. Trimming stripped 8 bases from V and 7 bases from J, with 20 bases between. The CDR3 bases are TGTGCCATCCTCTCAGGCGACCGGTACGCTGGCTACACCTTC. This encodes CAILSGDRYAGYTF.

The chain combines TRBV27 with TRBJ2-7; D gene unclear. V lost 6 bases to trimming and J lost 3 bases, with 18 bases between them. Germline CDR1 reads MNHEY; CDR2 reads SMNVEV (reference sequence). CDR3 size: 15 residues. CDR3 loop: CASSPEVGLDYEQYF. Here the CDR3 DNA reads TGTGCCAGCAGCCCAGAGGTGGGTTTAGACTACGAGCAGTACTTC.

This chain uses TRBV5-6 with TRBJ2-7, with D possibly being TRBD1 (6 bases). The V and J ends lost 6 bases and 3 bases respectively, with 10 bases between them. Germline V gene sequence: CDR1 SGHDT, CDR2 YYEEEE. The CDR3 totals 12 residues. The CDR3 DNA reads TGTGCCAGCACCAAGGGGGTCTACGAGCAGTACTTC. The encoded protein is CASTKGVYEQYF.

This chain's CDR3 is CASSPRQRGGTDTQYF. In DNA, the CDR3 is TGTGCCAGCTCACCACGACAGCGGGGAGGGACAGATACGCAGTATTTT. The genes are TRBV18 and TRBJ2-3, with TRBD2 matching 7 bases. V gave up 1 base and J gave up 3 bases; unmatched junction bases: 7. This CDR3 contains 16 residues. The germline V gene has CDR1 KGHSH and CDR2 LQKENI.

CDR3 loop: CASKPGSVADTQYF. The CDR3 DNA follows: TGTGCCAGCAAGCCTGGTAGCGTGGCAGATACGCAGTATTTT. V usage is TRBV28 and J usage is TRBJ2-3, with a weak D call TRBD2 (5 bases). The germline gives CDR1 MDHEN, CDR2 SYDVKM. V lost 7 bases to trimming and J lost 4 bases, with 15 bases between them. The CDR3 contains 14 residues.

Here the CDR3 DNA reads TGTGCCTGCCGCCGGGCAGGGACAGGGAATTCACCCCTCCACTTT. It codes for CACRRAGTGNSPLHF. V is TRBV30 and J is TRBJ1-6; 9 bases line up with TRBD1. The CDR3 is 15 residues long. Germline loops: CDR1 GTSNPN, CDR2 SVGIG (reference sequence). The V gene end was trimmed by 6 bases and the J gene end by 7 bases; junction bases not matched to a gene: 10.

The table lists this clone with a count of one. In nucleotides, the CDR3 is TGTGCCTGGAGTGTACGAGGCAACCGCTTGGTGCCTACAGATACGCAGTATTTT. Its protein is CAWSVRGNRLVPTDTQYF. The genes are TRBV30 and TRBJ2-3; D is uncertain. V was trimmed by 0 bases and J by 3 bases, leaving 22 bases between them. CDR3 length: 18 amino acids. Germline CDR1 GTSNPN, CDR2 SVGIG (reference sequence).

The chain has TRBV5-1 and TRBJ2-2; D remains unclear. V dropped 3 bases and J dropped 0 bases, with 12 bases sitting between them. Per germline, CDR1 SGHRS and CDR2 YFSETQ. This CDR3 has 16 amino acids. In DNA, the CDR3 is TGCGCCAGCAGCTCCTATAGAGTCTCGAACACCGGGGAGCTGTTTTTT. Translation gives CASSSYRVSNTGELFF.

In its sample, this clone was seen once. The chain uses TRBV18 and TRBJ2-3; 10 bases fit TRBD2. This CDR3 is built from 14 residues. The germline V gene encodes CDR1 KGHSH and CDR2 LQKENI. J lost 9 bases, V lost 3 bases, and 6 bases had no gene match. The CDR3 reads CASSPPSGGHTQYF. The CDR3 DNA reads TGTGCCAGCTCACCGCCTAGCGGGGGACACACGCAGTATTTT.